This passage covers 10 T cell receptor beta chains from one sample sequenced in a study of blood T cell repertoires in COVID-19. Profiled with immunoSEQ multiplex PCR; TCRdb holds only in-frame clones, not every one. This sample yields tens of thousands of clones, of which around 90% are seen a single time; 2% to 3% belongs to the top ten. Sequenced: peripheral blood. These receptors were collected from a man between 45 and 60 years old with acute or convalescent COVID-19.

The chain joins TRBV29-1 to TRBJ1-2, with no clear D. Germline V gene sequence: CDR1 SQVTM, CDR2 ANQGSEA. With 3 bases removed from V and 5 bases from J, the gap between germline ends came to 7 bases. CDR3 size: 11 residues. The CDR3 sequence is CSVESFYGYTF. DNA of the CDR3: TGCAGCGTTGAGTCCTTTTATGGCTACACCTTC.

CDR3 protein: CASSDPQAITDTQYF. In DNA form, the CDR3 reads TGTGCCAGCAGTGATCCCCAGGCAATCACAGATACGCAGTATTTT. This chain uses TRBV2 with TRBJ2-3; D gene unclear. There are 15 residues in the CDR3. The germline V gene has CDR1 SNHLY and CDR2 FYNNEI. V dropped 3 bases and J dropped 2 bases, with 12 bases sitting between them.

CDR3 bases: TGCGCCAGCAGCTTATCGGACAGGGCAAACACTGAAGCTTTCTTT. Its protein is CASSLSDRANTEAFF. The chain links TRBV5-1 to TRBJ1-1, with TRBD1 identical over 8 bases. The trim removed 2 bases at V and 2 bases at J, leaving 5 bases unmatched. CDR3 length: 15 amino acids. Per germline, CDR1 SGHRS and CDR2 YFSETQ.

The chain employs TRBV11-2 and TRBJ2-1; the match to TRBD1 covers 11 bases. The V segment lost 0 bases and the J segment 1 base; nucleotides outside the gene matches: 8. Per germline, CDR1 SGHAT and CDR2 FQNNGV. The CDR3 loop spans 19 amino acids. In DNA form, the CDR3 reads TGTGCCAGCAGCTTAGAGCCTGCCGGGGACAGGGGGTCCTACAATGAGCAGTTCTTC. This gives the protein CASSLEPAGDRGSYNEQFF.

The gene calls are TRBV5-1 and TRBJ2-7; no clear D. Germline V lookup: CDR1 SGHRS, CDR2 YFSETQ. Trimming shortened V by 0 bases and J by 2 bases, and 6 bases separated the two germline ends. This CDR3 has 13 amino acids. CDR3 DNA: TGCGCCAGCAGCTTGGACGGTGCCTACGAGCAGTACTTC. Its translation is CASSLDGAYEQYF.

This rearrangement joins TRBV4-2 to TRBJ1-6; tentatively, D is TRBD1 (5 bases). Germline assignment: CDR1 LGHNA and CDR2 YNFKEQ. The length of the CDR3 is 17 residues. The germline V and J ends were trimmed by 0 bases and 13 bases, with 22 bases remaining between them. In DNA, the CDR3 is TGTGCCAGCAGCCAAGAAGAACGAGGGAGGGGATATTTCCCCCTCCACTTT. Its protein product is CASSQEERGRGYFPLHF.

The genes are TRBV5-1 and TRBJ2-1; 8 bases line up with TRBD2. Per the germline V gene, CDR1 is SGHRS and CDR2 is YFSETQ. Trimming removed 0 bases from V and 1 base from J; junction bases left unmatched: 3. This CDR3 is 16 amino acids long. CDR3 DNA: TGCGCCAGCAGCTTGGCCAGCGGGAGATCCTACAATGAGCAGTTCTTC. Its translation: CASSLASGRSYNEQFF.

The rearrangement joins TRBV11-2 to TRBJ2-2, with TRBD2 identical over 12 bases. Germline loops: CDR1 SGHAT, CDR2 FQNNGV. The CDR3 sequence is 14 residues long. The V and J ends lost 8 bases and 4 bases, in that order; junction bases with no gene match: 2. The CDR3 loop is CASSTSGGTGELFF. For the CDR3, the DNA is TGTGCCAGCTCGACTAGCGGGGGCACCGGGGAGCTGTTTTTT.

This clone appeared once. The rearrangement uses TRBV19 and TRBJ2-5, with D perhaps matching TRBD2 (7 bases). This CDR3 is built from 13 residues. Germline CDR1 LNHDA, CDR2 SQIVND (reference sequence). Trimming took 5 bases from V and 4 from J, leaving 11 bases between them. The CDR3 DNA is TGTGCCAGTAGTGGGGGGGGCAGAGAGACCCAGTACTTC. Protein: CASSGGGRETQYF.

The chain employs TRBV19 and TRBJ1-2; tentatively, D is TRBD1 (6 bases). The CDR3 is 15 amino acids. CDR1 is LNHDA, CDR2 SQIVND, per germline (reference sequence). V lost 2 bases and J lost 13, with 23 bases in between. CDR3: CASSISSDSPKLPTF. CDR3 nucleotides: TGTGCCAGTAGTATATCCTCGGACAGTCCAAAGTTGCCCACCTTC.